Below, 16 T cell receptor beta chains from the same sample are listed, as sequenced in a study of cytomegalovirus exposure and HLA in healthy donors listed by TCRdb under 2017. Library creation used the immunoSEQ multiplex PCR assay. For the multiplex PCR, a mixture combining 60 forward primers for TCR Vbeta segments and 13 reverse primers for TCR Jbeta segments was used. TCRdb took over this immuneACCESS table, retaining in-frame rearrangements with V and J assigned. Such tables are incomplete; in checked studies, under half of the missing clones stem from an unresolved V gene, and the remainder is unexplained. The record for this sample contains 45,000 or so clones. In total, the top ten clones hold less than 20% of the sample. Sequencing input: PBMCs. These receptors were collected from a male donor in good health and CMV-seronegative.

The chain links TRBV2 to TRBJ1-1; maybe TRBD1 (5 bases). CDR3 length: 15 amino acids. Per germline, CDR1 SNHLY and CDR2 FYNNEI. V was trimmed by 4 bases and J by 1 base, leaving 13 bases between them. CDR3 sequence (DNA): TGTGCCAGCAGTGCAACCACAGGCCAGAACACTGAAGCTTTCTTT. Translated, it gives CASSATTGQNTEAFF. The variable domain in full, with the rest retrieved from reference TRBV2 and TRBJ1-1, is EPEVTQTPSHQVTQMGQEVILRCVPISNHLYFYWYRQILGQKVEFLVSFYNNEISEKSEIFDDQFSVERPDGSNFTLKIRSTKLEDSAMYFCASSATTGQNTEAFFGQGTRLTVV.

The chain employs TRBV5-1 and TRBJ2-2; D is possibly TRBD2 (5 bases). This CDR3 comprises 16 residues. Trimming removed 0 bases at V and 5 bases at J, with 14 bases between. Per germline, CDR1 SGHRS and CDR2 YFSETQ. The CDR3 sequence: CASSLDWGEGTGELFF. In DNA, the CDR3 is TGCGCCAGCAGCTTGGATTGGGGAGAAGGAACCGGGGAGCTGTTTTTT.

The J gene is TRBJ2-5, the V gene TRBV7-3; 11 bases map to TRBD1. The V and J ends lost 4 bases and 4 bases, in that order; junction bases with no gene match: 2. From germline, CDR1 is SGHTA and CDR2 FQGTGA. The CDR3 contains 14 residues. The CDR3 DNA is TGTGCCAGCAGCTCCGGGACAGGGGGAGAGACCCAGTACTTC. This codes for CASSSGTGGETQYF. Full variable domain (outside the CDR3, taken from reference TRBV7-3 and TRBJ2-5): GAGVSQTPSNKVTEKGKYVELRCDPISGHTALYWYRQSLGQGPEFLIYFQGTGAADDSGLPNDRFFAVRPEGSVSTLKIQRTERGDSAVYLCASSSGTGGETQYFGPGTRLLVL.

This sequence joins TRBV4-1 and TRBJ1-5; 7 bases are shared with TRBD1. Trimming removed 1 base from V and 3 bases from J; junction bases left unmatched: 6. The germline CDR1 and CDR2 sequences are MGHRA and YSYEKL. CDR3 size: 16 residues. This CDR3 reads CASSQGGTANNQPQHF. As DNA, the CDR3 is TGCGCCAGCAGCCAAGGAGGGACAGCCAACAATCAGCCCCAGCATTTT.

This chain joins TRBV27 and TRBJ2-7, with TRBD1 identical over 9 bases. The CDR3 consists of 13 residues. CDR1 MNHEY and CDR2 SMNVEV come from the germline V gene (reference sequence). V shed 4 bases, J shed 5 bases, and the junction held 3 bases outside the gene matches. CDR3 amino acids: CASSWDRANEQYF. The CDR3 coding sequence is TGTGCCAGCAGTTGGGACAGGGCCAACGAGCAGTACTTC.

The genes are TRBV27 and TRBJ2-6; no definite D call. V lost 0 bases and J lost 7, with 7 bases in between. This CDR3 comprises 14 residues. The germline V gene has CDR1 MNHEY and CDR2 SMNVEV (reference sequence). CDR3 sequence reads: CASSLSTSANVLTF. The CDR3, as DNA: TGTGCCAGCAGTTTATCCACGAGCGCCAACGTCCTGACTTTC.

The V and J genes are TRBV6-5 and TRBJ2-2; 8 bases fit TRBD1. CDR3 length: 13 residues. Germline loops: CDR1 MNHEY, CDR2 SVGAGI. V gave up 8 bases and J gave up 4 bases; unmatched junction bases: 3. CDR3 residues: CASQGAITGELFF. In DNA form, the CDR3 reads TGTGCCAGCCAGGGGGCTATCACCGGGGAGCTGTTTTTT.

The V gene is TRBV28, the J gene TRBJ2-7, with D unclear. The germline gives CDR1 MDHEN, CDR2 SYDVKM. The CDR3 extends over 11 amino acids. V lost 4 bases and J lost 4, with 5 bases in between. Here the CDR3 reads CASSSPYEQYF. CDR3 DNA: TGTGCCAGCAGTTCCCCGTACGAGCAGTACTTC.

The chain uses TRBV7-2 and TRBJ1-5, with 11 positions matching TRBD1. This CDR3 has 15 amino acids. Germline CDR1 reads SGHTA; CDR2 reads FQGNSA. Unmatched junction bases numbered 2, after V lost 0 bases and J lost 7 bases. In DNA, the CDR3 is TGTGCCAGCAGCTTAGCCGGGACAGGGGGACAGCCCCAGCATTTT. This sequence encodes CASSLAGTGGQPQHF.

The rearrangement links TRBV6-5 to TRBJ2-1, with 11 nucleotides matching TRBD2. The CDR3 contains 16 residues. The germline CDR1 and CDR2 sequences are MNHEY and SVGAGI. The junction had 6 bases not matched to a gene; V was cut back by 4 bases and J by 4 bases. The CDR3 region is CASSSLAGGKYNEQFF. CDR3 DNA sequence: TGTGCCAGCAGTTCTTTAGCGGGGGGGAAATACAATGAGCAGTTCTTC.

The V and J genes are TRBV9 and TRBJ2-5, with a tentative D call TRBD1 (5 bases). V was trimmed by 4 bases and J by 0 bases, leaving 19 bases between them. CDR3 length: 17 residues. Germline V CDR1 and CDR2: SGDLS, YYNGEE. CDR3: CASSTGRRRTYQETQYF. Written as DNA, the CDR3 is TGTGCCAGCAGCACAGGACGGAGACGTACGTACCAAGAGACCCAGTACTTC. Drawing the rest from reference TRBV9 and TRBJ2-5, the complete variable domain is DSGVTQTPKHLITATGQRVTLRCSPRSGDLSVYWYQQSLDQGLQFLIQYYNGEERAKGNILERFSAQQFPDLHSELNLSSLELGDSALYFCASSTGRRRTYQETQYFGPGTRLLVL.

CDR3 in amino acids: CASSSRTGDYGYTF. In DNA form, the CDR3 reads TGTGCCAGCAGCTCTAGGACAGGGGACTATGGCTACACCTTC. The J gene is TRBJ1-2, the V gene TRBV7-2, with TRBD1 matching over 9 bases. Germline V gene data show CDR1 as SGHTA and CDR2 as FQGNSA. The CDR3 contains 14 residues. The ends lost 4 bases at V and 3 bases at J; junction bases unmatched: 3.

The chain employs TRBV6-6 and TRBJ1-4; 9 nucleotides match TRBD1. The germline CDR1 and CDR2 sequences are MNHNY and SVGAGI (reference sequence). This CDR3 has 13 amino acids. V was clipped by 11 bases and J by 8 bases; unmatched bases: 9. CDR3 sequence: CAGGQGNLEKLFF. The CDR3 coding sequence is TGTGCCGGAGGACAGGGGAATTTAGAAAAACTGTTTTTT.

The J gene is TRBJ1-2, the V gene TRBV6-5, with D uncertain. This CDR3 has 12 amino acids. Germline values: CDR1 MNHEY, CDR2 SVGAGI. V was shortened by 5 bases and J by 3 bases, with 7 bases between the two germline ends. The CDR3 DNA follows: TGTGCCAGCAGTAAGGCGGACTATGGCTACACCTTC. Residues: CASSKADYGYTF.

The genes are TRBV7-9 and TRBJ2-6; 13 bases match TRBD2. Looked up from germline, CDR1 is SEHNR and CDR2 is FQNEAQ (reference sequence). The CDR3 is 19 amino acids. J gave up 0 bases and V 1 base, and 3 bases lay outside the gene matches. The CDR3 loop is CASSLVRLAGGSGANVLTF. The CDR3 DNA sequence: TGTGCCAGCAGCTTAGTCCGACTAGCGGGGGGCTCTGGGGCCAACGTCCTGACTTTC.

The chain's CDR3 is CAWRTQGFVTNEKLFF. The CDR3 DNA reads as TGTGCCTGGAGAACACAGGGGTTTGTCACTAATGAAAAACTGTTTTTT. The chain joins TRBV30 to TRBJ1-4; 7 positions agree with TRBD1. CDR3 length equals 16 residues. The germline CDR1 and CDR2 sequences are GTSNPN and SVGIG (reference sequence). Losses at the gene ends were 3 bases for V and 2 bases for J; bases not matched to a gene: 9.